The TCR beta chain described here comes from a study of Ad26.COV2.S vaccination and SARS-CoV-2 variants. Treatment reported: roughly 20 received Ad26.COV2.S at low or high dose, single or two shots; about five received placebo; per-sample allocation not given. Day 63 after the first injection of vaccine or placebo was the sampling time. The CDR3 runs 17 residues. The germline V gene encodes CDR1 LGHNA and CDR2 YNFKEQ. The ends were cut back, 0 bases at V and 2 bases at J, with 13 bases in the middle. This clone was counted a single time. Repertoires were generated with immunoSEQ multiplex PCR, while TCRdb's copy carries only in-frame clones and drops some. The table records 350,000 to 500,000 clones, 90% of them present only once.

Here the sequenced sample was peripheral blood, taken in a trial of Ad26.COV2.S vaccine versus placebo. The source is a person between 18 and 65 years old who received the Ad26.COV2.S COVID-19 vaccine or a placebo. This chain links TRBV4-2 with TRBJ2-2, with D unclear. CDR3 coding DNA: TGTGCCAGCAGCCAAGAAACCCGCGGCCGAAACACCGGGGAGCTGTTTTTT. This sequence encodes CASSQETRGRNTGELFF.